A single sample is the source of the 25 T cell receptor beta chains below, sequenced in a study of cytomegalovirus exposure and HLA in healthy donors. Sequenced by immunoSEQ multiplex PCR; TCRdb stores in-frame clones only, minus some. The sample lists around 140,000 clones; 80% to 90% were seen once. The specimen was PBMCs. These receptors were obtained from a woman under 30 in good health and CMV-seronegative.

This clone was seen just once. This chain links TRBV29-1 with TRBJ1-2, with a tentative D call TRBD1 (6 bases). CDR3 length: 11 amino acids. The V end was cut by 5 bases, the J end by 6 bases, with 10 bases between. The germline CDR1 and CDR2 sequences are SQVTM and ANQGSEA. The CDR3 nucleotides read TGCAGCGTTACAGGGTCGGATGGCTACACCTTC. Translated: CSVTGSDGYTF.

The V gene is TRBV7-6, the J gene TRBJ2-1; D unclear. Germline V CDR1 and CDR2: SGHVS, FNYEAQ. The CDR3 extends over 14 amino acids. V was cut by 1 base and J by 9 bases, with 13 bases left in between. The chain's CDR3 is CASSLDLGLGEQFF. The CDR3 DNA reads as TGTGCCAGCAGCTTAGACCTCGGTCTCGGTGAGCAGTTCTTC.

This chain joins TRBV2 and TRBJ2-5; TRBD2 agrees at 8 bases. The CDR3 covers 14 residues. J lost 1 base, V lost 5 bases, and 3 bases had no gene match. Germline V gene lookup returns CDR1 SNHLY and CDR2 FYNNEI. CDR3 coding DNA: TGTGCCAGCAGTAAGACTAGCGTCCAAGAGACCCAGTACTTC. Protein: CASSKTSVQETQYF.

The CDR3 sequence: CASSQTRGSQPQHF. For the CDR3, the DNA is TGTGCCAGCAGCCAAACCAGGGGTAGTCAGCCCCAGCATTTT. V usage is TRBV7-8 and J usage is TRBJ1-5, with D possibly TRBD1 on 6 matching bases. Trimming pared 5 bases from V and 6 bases from J, leaving 14 bases between. The CDR3 runs 14 residues. In germline, CDR1 is SGHVS, CDR2 FQNEAQ.

CDR3 residues: CASSIGAGGPYNEQFF. CDR3 bases: TGTGCCAGTAGTATTGGAGCGGGGGGGCCCTACAATGAGCAGTTCTTC. The chain couples TRBV19 to TRBJ2-1; TRBD2 agrees at 10 bases. There are 16 residues in the CDR3. The germline gives CDR1 LNHDA, CDR2 SQIVND (reference sequence). After removal of 3 bases from V and 2 bases from J, the junction contained 4 bases not matched to a gene.

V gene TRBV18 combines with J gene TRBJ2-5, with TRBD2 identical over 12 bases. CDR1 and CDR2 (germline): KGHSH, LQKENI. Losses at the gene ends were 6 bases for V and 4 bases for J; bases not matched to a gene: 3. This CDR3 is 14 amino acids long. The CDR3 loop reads CASSTSGGGETQYF. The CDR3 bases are TGTGCCAGCTCGACTAGCGGGGGCGGAGAGACCCAGTACTTC.

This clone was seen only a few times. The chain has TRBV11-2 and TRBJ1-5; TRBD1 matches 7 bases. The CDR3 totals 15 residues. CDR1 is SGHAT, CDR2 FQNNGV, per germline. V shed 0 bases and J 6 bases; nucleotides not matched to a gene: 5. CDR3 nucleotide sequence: TGTGCCAGCAGCTTAGATCTACAGGGGAGTCAGCCCCAGCATTTT. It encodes CASSLDLQGSQPQHF.

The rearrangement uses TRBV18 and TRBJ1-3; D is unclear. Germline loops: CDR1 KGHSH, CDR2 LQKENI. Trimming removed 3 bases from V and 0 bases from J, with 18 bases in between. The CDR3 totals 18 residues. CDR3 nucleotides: TGTGCCAGCTCACCCTACATGACAAACCGGGGCTCTGGAAACACCATATATTTT. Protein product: CASSPYMTNRGSGNTIYF.

The CDR3 DNA reads TGTGCCAGCAGCTTTCAGGGGGAGGATACGCAGTATTTT. It codes for CASSFQGEDTQYF. J is TRBJ2-3 and V is TRBV5-6; the match to TRBD1 covers 7 bases. V lost 2 bases, J lost 6 bases, and 3 bases stayed unmatched. Germline V CDR1 and CDR2: SGHDT, YYEEEE. The CDR3 spans 13 residues.

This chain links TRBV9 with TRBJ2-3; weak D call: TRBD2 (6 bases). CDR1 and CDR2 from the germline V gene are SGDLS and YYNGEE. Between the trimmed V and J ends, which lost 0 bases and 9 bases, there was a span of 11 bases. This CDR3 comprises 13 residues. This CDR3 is CASSVVTEGTQYF. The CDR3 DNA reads TGTGCCAGCAGCGTAGTAACGGAGGGGACGCAGTATTTT.

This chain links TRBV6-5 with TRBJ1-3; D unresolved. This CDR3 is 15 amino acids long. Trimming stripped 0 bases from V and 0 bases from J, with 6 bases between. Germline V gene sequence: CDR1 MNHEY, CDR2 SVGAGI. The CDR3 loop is CASSYSQSSGNTIYF. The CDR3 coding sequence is TGTGCCAGCAGTTACTCACAGAGCTCTGGAAACACCATATATTTT.

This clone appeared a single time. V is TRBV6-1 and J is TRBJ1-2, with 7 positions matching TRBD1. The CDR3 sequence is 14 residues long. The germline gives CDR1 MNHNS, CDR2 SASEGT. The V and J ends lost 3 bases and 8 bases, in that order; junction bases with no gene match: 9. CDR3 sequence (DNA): TGTGCCAGCAGTGAGTTTAGGGGGCGACGGGGCTACACCTTC. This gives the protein CASSEFRGRRGYTF.

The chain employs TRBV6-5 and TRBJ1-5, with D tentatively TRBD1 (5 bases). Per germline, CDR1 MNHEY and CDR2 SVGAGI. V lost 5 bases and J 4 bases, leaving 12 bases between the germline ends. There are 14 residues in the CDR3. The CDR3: CASSLSRVNQPQHF. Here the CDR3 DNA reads TGTGCCAGCAGTCTCTCCAGGGTAAATCAGCCCCAGCATTTT.

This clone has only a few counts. CDR3 residues: CASSPTGGAGELFF. In DNA form, the CDR3 reads TGTGCCAGCAGTCCGACAGGGGGGGCCGGGGAGCTGTTTTTT. The genes are TRBV2 and TRBJ2-2; the match to TRBD1 covers 9 bases. The CDR3 spans 14 residues. The germline CDR1 and CDR2 sequences are SNHLY and FYNNEI. V lost 5 bases to trimming and J lost 6 bases; unmatched junction nucleotides: 4.

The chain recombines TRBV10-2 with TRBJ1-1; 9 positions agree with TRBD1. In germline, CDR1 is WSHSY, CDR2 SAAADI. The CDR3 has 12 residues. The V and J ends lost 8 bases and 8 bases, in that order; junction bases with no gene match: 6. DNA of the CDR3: TGCGCCAGCCGAGGAGGGACAGGGGAAGCTTTCTTT. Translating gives CASRGGTGEAFF.

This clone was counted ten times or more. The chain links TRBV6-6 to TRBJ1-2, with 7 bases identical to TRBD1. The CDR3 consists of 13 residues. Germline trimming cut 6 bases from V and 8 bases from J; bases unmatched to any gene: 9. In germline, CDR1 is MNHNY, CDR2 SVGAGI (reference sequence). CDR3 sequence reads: CASRSDRAGGYTF. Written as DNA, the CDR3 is TGTGCCAGCAGATCAGACAGGGCTGGGGGCTACACCTTC.

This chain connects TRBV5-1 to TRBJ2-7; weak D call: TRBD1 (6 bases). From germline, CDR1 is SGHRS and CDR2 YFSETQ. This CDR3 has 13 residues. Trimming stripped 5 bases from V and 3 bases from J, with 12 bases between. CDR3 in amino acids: CASSSTGFYEQYF. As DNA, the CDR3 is TGCGCCAGCAGTTCTACAGGGTTCTACGAGCAGTACTTC.

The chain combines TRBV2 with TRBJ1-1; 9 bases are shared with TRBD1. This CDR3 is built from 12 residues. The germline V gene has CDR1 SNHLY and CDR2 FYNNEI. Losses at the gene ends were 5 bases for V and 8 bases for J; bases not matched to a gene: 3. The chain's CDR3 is CASSLGQGEAFF. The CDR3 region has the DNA TGTGCCAGCAGTTTAGGACAGGGGGAAGCTTTCTTT.

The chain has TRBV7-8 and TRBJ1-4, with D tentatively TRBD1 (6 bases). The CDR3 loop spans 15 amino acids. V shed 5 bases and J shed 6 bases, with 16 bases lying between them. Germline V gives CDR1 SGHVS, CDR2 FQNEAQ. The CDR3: CASSVRQAAYEKLFF. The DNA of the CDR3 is TGTGCCAGCAGCGTCCGACAGGCCGCTTATGAAAAACTGTTTTTT. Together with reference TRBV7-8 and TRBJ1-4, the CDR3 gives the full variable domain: GAGVSQSPRYKVAKRGQDVALRCDPISGHVSLFWYQQALGQGPEFLTYFQNEAQLDKSGLPSDRFFAERPEGSVSTLKIQRTQQEDSAVYLCASSVRQAAYEKLFFGSGTQLSVL.

This chain's CDR3 is CASSRPRDRTGYTF. The CDR3 nucleotides are TGTGCCAGCAGCAGACCCCGGGACAGAACGGGCTACACCTTC. J is TRBJ1-2 and V is TRBV7-2; TRBD1 aligns across 7 bases. CDR1 is SGHTA, CDR2 FQGNSA, per germline. The CDR3 totals 14 residues. Trimming removed 5 bases from V and 8 bases from J; junction bases left unmatched: 11.

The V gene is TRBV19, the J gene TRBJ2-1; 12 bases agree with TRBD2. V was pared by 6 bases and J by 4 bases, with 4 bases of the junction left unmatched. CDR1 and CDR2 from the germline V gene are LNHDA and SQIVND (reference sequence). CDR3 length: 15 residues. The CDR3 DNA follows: TGTGCCAGTAGCCCACTAGCGGGGGGTTACAATGAGCAGTTCTTC. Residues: CASSPLAGGYNEQFF.

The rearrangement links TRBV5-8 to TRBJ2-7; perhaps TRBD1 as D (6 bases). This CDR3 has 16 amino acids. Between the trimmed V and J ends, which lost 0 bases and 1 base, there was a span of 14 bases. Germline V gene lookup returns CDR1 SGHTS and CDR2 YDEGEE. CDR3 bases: TGTGCCAGCAGCTTGGTGGGGGCAGCATCTTCCTACGAGCAGTACTTC. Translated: CASSLVGAASSYEQYF. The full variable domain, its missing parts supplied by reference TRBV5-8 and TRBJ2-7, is EAGVTQSPTHLIKTRGQQATLRCSPISGHTSVYWYQQALGLGLQFLLWYDEGEERNRGNFPPRFSGRQFPNYSSELNVNALELEDSALYLCASSLVGAASSYEQYFGPGTRLTVT.

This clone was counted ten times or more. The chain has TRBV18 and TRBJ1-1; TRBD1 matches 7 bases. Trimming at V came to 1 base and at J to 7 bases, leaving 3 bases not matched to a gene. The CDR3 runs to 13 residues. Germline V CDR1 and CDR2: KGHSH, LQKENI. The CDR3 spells CASSPQGAVEAFF. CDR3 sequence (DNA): TGTGCCAGCTCACCACAGGGGGCTGTTGAAGCTTTCTTT.

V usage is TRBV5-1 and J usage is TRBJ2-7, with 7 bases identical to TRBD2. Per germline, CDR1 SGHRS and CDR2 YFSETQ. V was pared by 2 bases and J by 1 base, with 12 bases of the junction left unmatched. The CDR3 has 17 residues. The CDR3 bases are TGCGCCAGCAGCTTCGCAGGGACTACAACACGGTCCTACGAGCAGTACTTC. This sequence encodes CASSFAGTTTRSYEQYF.

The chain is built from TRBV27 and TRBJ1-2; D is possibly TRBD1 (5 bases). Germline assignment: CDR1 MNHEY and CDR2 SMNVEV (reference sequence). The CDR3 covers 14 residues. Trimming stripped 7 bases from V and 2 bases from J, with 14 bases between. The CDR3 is CASNWGGWNYGYTF. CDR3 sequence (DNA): TGTGCCAGCAATTGGGGGGGATGGAACTATGGCTACACCTTC.